One and the same sample provided the 19 T cell receptor beta chains below, sequenced in a study of spatial heterogeneity in lung cancer. TCRdb re-analysed the 5' RACE reads in MiXCR, keeping a single row per CDR3 protein. The sample has under 5,000 distinct CDR3 sequences; less than 35% are singletons. Antigens for these TCRs are unknown. Study-wide findings and caveats: The number of expanded tumor alpha and beta chains correlated with mutation number.

The time point denotes: sample taken at primary tumor resection. The sequencing here drew on lung tumor tissue, taken at surgery. The source is a female donor with early-stage non-small cell lung cancer.

This clonotype is deemed medium-sized. The rearrangement joins TRBV29-1 to TRBJ2-2, with D unclear. V dropped 3 bases and J dropped 5 bases, with 4 bases sitting between them. The CDR3 totals 11 residues. Germline CDR1 is SQVTM and CDR2 is ANQGSEA. CDR3 in amino acids: CSVDYTGELFF. DNA of the CDR3: TGCAGCGTTGACTATACCGGGGAGCTGTTTTTT.

This clonotype was counted only a few times. This rearrangement joins TRBV7-9 to TRBJ1-2, with D maybe TRBD1 (5 bases). V was trimmed by 1 base and J by 4 bases, leaving 10 bases between them. Germline assignment: CDR1 SEHNR and CDR2 FQNEAQ (reference sequence). CDR3 length: 14 residues. The CDR3 DNA sequence: TGTGCCAGCAGCTTAGGTGGGGCTGGCTATGGCTACACCTTC. It yields the protein CASSLGGAGYGYTF.

The V and J genes are TRBV28 and TRBJ2-1; 7 bases agree with TRBD2. The CDR3 consists of 15 residues. Per germline, CDR1 MDHEN and CDR2 SYDVKM. Germline trimming cut 4 bases from V and 4 bases from J; bases unmatched to any gene: 7. The DNA for the CDR3 is TGTGCCAGCAGTTCCCCGGGACTACATTACAATGAGCAGTTCTTC. As protein: CASSSPGLHYNEQFF. Complete variable domain (other parts from reference TRBV28 and TRBJ2-1): DVKVTQSSRYLVKRTGEKVFLECVQDMDHENMFWYRQDPGLGLRLIYFSYDVKMKEKGDIPEGYSVSREKKERFSLILESASTNQTSMYLCASSSPGLHYNEQFFGPGTRLTVL.

Judged by abundance, this clonotype is medium-sized. The chain uses TRBV6-5 and TRBJ2-7; possible D gene TRBD2, 5 bases. Germline CDR1 is MNHEY and CDR2 is SVGAGI. Trimming stripped 4 bases from V and 3 bases from J, with 7 bases between. The CDR3 sequence is 12 residues long. The DNA of the CDR3 is TGTGCCAGCAGTTCCGGACTCTACGAGCAGTACTTC. This codes for CASSSGLYEQYF.

Many counts were recorded for this clonotype. The genes are TRBV29-1 and TRBJ2-3, with 8 nucleotides matching TRBD1. The CDR3 sequence is 13 residues long. CDR1 is SQVTM, CDR2 ANQGSEA, per germline. V was pared by 6 bases and J by 0 bases, with 2 bases of the junction left unmatched. The chain's CDR3 is CSVGTGSTDTQYF. The CDR3 DNA reads TGCAGCGTCGGGACAGGTAGCACAGATACGCAGTATTTT.

This clonotype was recorded many times. This sequence joins TRBV6-5 and TRBJ1-1; D remains ambiguous. Trimming took off 0 bases at V and 1 base at J, with 6 bases between the two ends. CDR3 length equals 14 residues. Germline CDR1 MNHEY, CDR2 SVGAGI. Here the CDR3 DNA reads TGTGCCAGCAGTTACTCAACGGCGAACACTGAAGCTTTCTTT. The encoded protein is CASSYSTANTEAFF.

This clonotype appeared once. The CDR3, as DNA: TGTGCCAGCAGCCGCTCCCGGGGAGCAGGCCTTGGAAACACCATATATTTT. Translated, it gives CASSRSRGAGLGNTIYF. V usage is TRBV4-2 and J usage is TRBJ1-3; D remains ambiguous. This CDR3 region has 17 residues. CDR1 and CDR2 (germline): LGHNA, YNFKEQ. V was shortened by 4 bases and J by 3 bases, with 19 bases between the two germline ends.

Sample share makes this clonotype medium-sized. V usage is TRBV7-2 and J usage is TRBJ2-1; D possibly corresponds to TRBD1 (6 bases). V was trimmed by 1 base and J by 8 bases, leaving 15 bases between them. The CDR3 totals 15 residues. The V gene's germline CDR1 is SGHTA and CDR2 FQGNSA. The CDR3 spells CASSLGGQGIHEQFF. The CDR3, as DNA: TGTGCCAGCAGCTTAGGCGGGCAGGGGATCCATGAGCAGTTCTTC.

This clonotype ranks as medium-sized. This chain uses TRBV3-1 with TRBJ2-3; tentatively, D is TRBD2 (6 bases). The CDR3 has 15 amino acids. V dropped 3 bases and J dropped 2 bases, with 12 bases sitting between them. CDR1 is LGHDT and CDR2 is YNNKEL in the germline V gene (reference sequence). Here the CDR3 reads CASSQTGLYTDTQYF. The CDR3, as DNA: TGTGCCAGCAGCCAGACGGGACTCTACACAGATACGCAGTATTTT.

There are many counts of this clonotype. The chain combines TRBV7-2 with TRBJ1-1; D is ambiguous. The CDR3 totals 14 residues. CDR1 and CDR2 (germline): SGHTA, FQGNSA. The ends were cut back, 3 bases at V and 11 bases at J, with 19 bases in the middle. CDR3 protein: CASSFRSDATGAFF. CDR3 DNA sequence: TGTGCCAGCAGCTTCCGGTCGGACGCCACGGGGGCTTTCTTT.

This chain connects TRBV7-2 to TRBJ2-7; D ambiguous. CDR3 size: 13 residues. V was pared by 3 bases and J by 6 bases, with 12 bases between. CDR1 and CDR2 (germline): SGHTA, FQGNSA. This chain's CDR3 is CASSFYWSGEQYF. For the CDR3, the DNA is TGTGCCAGCAGCTTCTATTGGTCGGGCGAGCAGTACTTC.

In its sample, this clonotype was seen a few times. The genes are TRBV29-1 and TRBJ2-3, with 11 bases that match TRBD2. CDR1 SQVTM and CDR2 ANQGSEA come from the germline V gene. This CDR3 is 14 amino acids long. Trimming took 7 bases from V and 2 from J; bases not matched to a gene: 5. The CDR3 loop is CSAGLAEITDTQYF. The CDR3 DNA reads as TGCAGCGCGGGACTAGCGGAAATCACAGATACGCAGTATTTT.

The V gene is TRBV7-8, the J gene TRBJ2-1, with TRBD1 identical over 10 bases. Germline CDR1 SGHVS, CDR2 FQNEAQ. V lost 3 bases, J lost 3 bases, and 5 bases stayed unmatched. The CDR3 runs to 16 residues. Here the CDR3 DNA reads TGTGCCAGCAGCTTGGGGGGGACAGGGGTCTACAATGAGCAGTTCTTC. Its translation: CASSLGGTGVYNEQFF.

In its sample, this clonotype ranks as medium-sized. V is TRBV2 and J is TRBJ2-1; weak D call: TRBD2 (5 bases). Trimming took 2 bases from V and 10 from J, leaving 15 bases between them. Germline V gene lookup returns CDR1 SNHLY and CDR2 FYNNEI. This CDR3 comprises 14 residues. The CDR3 loop is CASSETSSKDEQFF. The CDR3 DNA sequence: TGTGCCAGCAGTGAAACTAGTTCTAAGGACGAGCAGTTCTTC.

This clonotype is labeled as medium-sized. The CDR3: CASSLEGMRETQYF. The CDR3, as DNA: TGCGCCAGCAGCTTGGAAGGGATGCGAGAGACCCAGTACTTC. The chain is built from TRBV5-1 and TRBJ2-5; D call uncertain. This CDR3 region has 14 residues. V lost 0 bases and J 4 bases, leaving 10 bases between the germline ends. Germline assignment: CDR1 SGHRS and CDR2 YFSETQ.

This chain joins TRBV6-2 or TRBV6-3 and TRBJ2-5; D gene ambiguous. Germline loops: CDR1 MNHEY, CDR2 SVGEGT. Between the trimmed V and J ends, which lost 7 bases and 1 base, there was a span of 7 bases. This CDR3 is 12 amino acids long. CDR3 loop: CASTTVQETQYF. CDR3 DNA: TGTGCCAGCACTACGGTCCAAGAGACCCAGTACTTC.

This clonotype was seen many times. The chain carries TRBV2 and TRBJ1-2; D uncertain. Germline-derived CDR1 and CDR2 are SNHLY and FYNNEI. The CDR3 extends over 14 amino acids. Between the trimmed V and J ends, which lost 2 bases and 8 bases, there was a span of 15 bases. The DNA of the CDR3 is TGTGCCAGCAGTGAATTGTTGGAATCTCGGGGCTACACCTTC. It yields the protein CASSELLESRGYTF.

Many counts were recorded for this clonotype. J is TRBJ2-1 and V is TRBV20-1; 9 bases agree with TRBD2. In germline, CDR1 is DFQATT, CDR2 SNEGSKA (reference sequence). CDR3 length: 13 residues. The trim removed 7 bases at V and 10 bases at J, leaving 11 bases unmatched. CDR3 loop: CSVPAGGPREQFF. Written as DNA, the CDR3 is TGCAGTGTTCCTGCGGGGGGGCCTCGAGAGCAGTTCTTC.

This clonotype was observed a handful of times. Here the CDR3 DNA reads TGCAGTGCTAGGCCCCCTGGCAATCAGCCCCAGCATTTT. Amino acids: CSARPPGNQPQHF. V gene TRBV20-1 combines with J gene TRBJ1-5; D is undetermined. CDR1 DFQATT and CDR2 SNEGSKA come from the germline V gene (reference sequence). V dropped 3 bases and J dropped 2 bases, with 8 bases sitting between them. The CDR3 has 13 amino acids.